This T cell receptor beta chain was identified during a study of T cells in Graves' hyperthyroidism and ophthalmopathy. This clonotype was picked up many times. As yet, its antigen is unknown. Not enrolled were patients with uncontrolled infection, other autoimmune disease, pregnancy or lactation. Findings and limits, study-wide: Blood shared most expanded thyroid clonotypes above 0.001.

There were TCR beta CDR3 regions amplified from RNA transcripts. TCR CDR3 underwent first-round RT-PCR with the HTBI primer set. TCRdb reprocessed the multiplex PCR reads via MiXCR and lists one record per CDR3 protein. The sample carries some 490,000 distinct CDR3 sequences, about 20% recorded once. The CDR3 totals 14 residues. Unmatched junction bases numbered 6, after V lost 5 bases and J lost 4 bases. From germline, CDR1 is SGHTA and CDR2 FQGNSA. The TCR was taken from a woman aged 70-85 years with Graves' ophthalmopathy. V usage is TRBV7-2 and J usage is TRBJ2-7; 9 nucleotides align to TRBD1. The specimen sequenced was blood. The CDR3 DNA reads TGTGCCAGCAGCCCCGGACAGGGGAGATACGAGCAGTACTTC. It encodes CASSPGQGRYEQYF.